These 30 T cell receptor beta chains were all obtained from the same sample, sequenced in a study of blood T cell repertoires in COVID-19. TCRdb's table, derived via immunoSEQ multiplex PCR, lists solely in-frame clones and lacks some. The repertoire includes about 100,000 clones, around 85% of them detected once, and 1.5% to 2% sits in the top ten. Sequencing used peripheral blood. These receptors came from a woman aged 65 to 85 with active or convalescent COVID-19.

The J gene is TRBJ2-5, the V gene TRBV4-2, with a weak D call TRBD2 (6 bases). Germline V gene sequence: CDR1 LGHNA, CDR2 YNFKEQ. The CDR3 contains 14 residues. Trimming took off 1 base at V and 4 bases at J, with 10 bases between the two ends. The chain's CDR3 is CASSQVPGGETQYF. For the CDR3, the DNA is TGTGCCAGCAGCCAAGTACCCGGGGGAGAGACCCAGTACTTC.

J is TRBJ1-6 and V is TRBV5-1; D gene uncertain. V was shortened by 0 bases and J by 0 bases, with 7 bases between the two germline ends. CDR3 length equals 16 residues. CDR1 SGHRS and CDR2 YFSETQ come from the germline V gene. For the CDR3, the DNA is TGCGCCAGCAGCTTGGAGGGAGGCTCCTATAATTCACCCCTCCACTTT. Translated: CASSLEGGSYNSPLHF.

The chain carries TRBV27 and TRBJ1-6; 8 bases are a match to TRBD1. This CDR3 contains 16 residues. Germline lookup yields CDR1 MNHEY and CDR2 SMNVEV (reference sequence). Trimming took 1 base from V and 10 from J; bases not matched to a gene: 9. In DNA, the CDR3 is TGTGCCAGCAGTTTATGGGGGGGCGACAGGGGATCACCCCTCCACTTT. This gives the protein CASSLWGGDRGSPLHF.

The chain recombines TRBV2 with TRBJ2-2; 7 nucleotides agree with TRBD2. This CDR3 contains 14 residues. The junction had 4 bases not matched to a gene; V was cut back by 5 bases and J by 4 bases. The germline CDR1 and CDR2 sequences are SNHLY and FYNNEI. CDR3 sequence (DNA): TGTGCCAGCAGTCAGACTAGCTCCACCGGGGAGCTGTTTTTT. Translated, it gives CASSQTSSTGELFF. The whole variable domain, filled in from reference TRBV2 and TRBJ2-2, reads EPEVTQTPSHQVTQMGQEVILRCVPISNHLYFYWYRQILGQKVEFLVSFYNNEISEKSEIFDDQFSVERPDGSNFTLKIRSTKLEDSAMYFCASSQTSSTGELFFGEGSRLTVL.

This clone was seen a handful of times. The gene calls are TRBV19 and TRBJ2-7, with D unclear. This CDR3 spans 13 amino acids. Per germline, CDR1 LNHDA and CDR2 SQIVND (reference sequence). Trimming took 7 bases from V and 2 from J, leaving 12 bases between them. The CDR3 DNA reads as TGTGCCAGTACCCCGCGCCCCCCCTACGAGCAGTACTTC. Amino acid sequence: CASTPRPPYEQYF.

The chain employs TRBV28 and TRBJ2-4, with TRBD2 as a possible D gene (5 bases). Germline V lookup: CDR1 MDHEN, CDR2 SYDVKM. This CDR3 comprises 14 residues. V was clipped by 3 bases and J by 3 bases, with 9 bases between them. In DNA form, the CDR3 reads TGTGCCAGCAGTTTTGCTCGGGGCAAAAACATTCAGTACTTC. It is translated as CASSFARGKNIQYF.

The rearrangement uses TRBV18 and TRBJ1-6, with D possibly being TRBD1 (5 bases). Germline assignment: CDR1 KGHSH and CDR2 LQKENI. V was shortened by 3 bases and J by 8 bases, with 11 bases between the two germline ends. The CDR3 loop spans 14 amino acids. The CDR3 sequence: CASSPYRNYSPLHF. The CDR3 DNA is TGTGCCAGCTCACCGTACAGGAATTATTCACCCCTCCACTTT. Filled out from reference TRBV18 and TRBJ1-6, the complete variable domain reads NAGVMQNPRHLVRRRGQEARLRCSPMKGHSHVYWYRQLPEEGLKFMVYLQKENIIDESGMPKERFSAEFPKEGPSILRIQQVVRGDSAAYFCASSPYRNYSPLHFGNGTRLTVT.

The V call is TRBV5-1, the J call TRBJ1-2; possible D gene TRBD1, 5 bases. The germline V gene has CDR1 SGHRS and CDR2 YFSETQ. The CDR3 runs to 14 residues. V lost 4 bases and J lost 4, with 14 bases in between. The CDR3 sequence is CASSPSGFTYGYTF. CDR3 sequence (DNA): TGCGCCAGCAGCCCGTCAGGGTTCACCTATGGCTACACCTTC.

The chain employs TRBV6-5 and TRBJ1-5, with 7 bases fitting TRBD1. This CDR3 contains 14 residues. V shed 6 bases, J shed 1 base, and the junction held 3 bases outside the gene matches. Germline V gene lookup returns CDR1 MNHEY and CDR2 SVGAGI. The CDR3 bases are TGTGCCAGCAGCCAGGGGGACAGCAATCAGCCCCAGCATTTT. Translation gives CASSQGDSNQPQHF.

J is TRBJ2-4 and V is TRBV11-2; 10 bases match TRBD2. Trimming at V came to 5 bases and at J to 2 bases, leaving 3 bases not matched to a gene. The CDR3 sequence is 15 residues long. The germline V gene encodes CDR1 SGHAT and CDR2 FQNNGV. CDR3 sequence reads: CASSISGGSKNIQYF. In nucleotides, the CDR3 is TGTGCCAGCAGCATTAGCGGGGGGTCCAAAAACATTCAGTACTTC.

On this clone: No conserved phenylalanine or tryptophan is present at the end of the CDR3, so a read error is the likely explanation. The limits of the CDR3 on the DNA are not certain, so only TCRdb's listed CDR3 is given. This rearrangement joins TRBV28 to TRBJ1-1; the table's D call of TRBD1 was not tested on the DNA. The germline CDR1 and CDR2 sequences are MDHEN and SYDVKM. The CDR3 is 13 amino acids long, termini counted. This chain's CDR3 is CASSPDGQGWESL.

This chain links TRBV18 with TRBJ1-3; 10 bases are shared with TRBD1. V lost 2 bases to trimming and J lost 1 base; unmatched junction nucleotides: 2. Germline CDR1 is KGHSH and CDR2 is LQKENI. The CDR3 extends over 16 amino acids. The CDR3 bases are TGTGCCAGCTCACCAGGGACAGGGGAATCTGGAAACACCATATATTTT. Protein sequence: CASSPGTGESGNTIYF.

The rearrangement uses TRBV5-1 and TRBJ2-1; no definite D call. CDR1 and CDR2 (germline): SGHRS, YFSETQ. The germline V and J ends were trimmed by 3 bases and 8 bases, with 9 bases remaining between them. The CDR3 length is 12 residues. The CDR3 nucleotides read TGCGCCAGCAGCTCGAGCGTTGATGAGCAGTTCTTC. Residues: CASSSSVDEQFF.

The V call is TRBV28, the J call TRBJ1-2; TRBD1 aligns across 8 bases. The junction had 11 bases not matched to a gene; V was cut back by 9 bases and J by 8 bases. The CDR3 runs 13 residues. Germline assignment: CDR1 MDHEN and CDR2 SYDVKM. CDR3 sequence reads: CASTKGQGWGYTF. DNA for the CDR3: TGTGCCAGTACTAAAGGACAGGGCTGGGGCTACACCTTC.

The rearrangement links TRBV3-1 (or the pseudogene TRBV3-2) to TRBJ2-2, with D possibly being TRBD2 (6 bases). The CDR3 is 15 amino acids. Trimming removed 3 bases at V and 0 bases at J, with 8 bases between. Germline CDR1 is LGHDT and CDR2 is YNNKEL (reference sequence). The CDR3 DNA follows: TGTGCCAGCAGCCACGGGGGAACGAACACCGGGGAGCTGTTTTTT. It translates to CASSHGGTNTGELFF.

The genes are TRBV7-5 and TRBJ2-7; the table gives TRBD2 as D, unverified against the DNA. TRBV7-5 is tagged as a pseudogene. The CDR3 has 14 amino acids. The DNA for the CDR3 is TGTGCCAGAAGTCTACCGGGACTACAGGACGAGCAGTACTTC. Encoded protein: CARSLPGLQDEQYF.

The gene calls are TRBV18 and TRBJ2-3; no clear D gene. The CDR3 is made up of 13 amino acids. Germline lookup yields CDR1 KGHSH and CDR2 LQKENI. V gave up 3 bases and J gave up 6 bases, with 10 bases separating them. As DNA, the CDR3 is TGTGCCAGCTCACCTCCGGGTAGGGATACGCAGTATTTT. Translation gives CASSPPGRDTQYF.

V is TRBV7-2 and J is TRBJ1-1; no clear D gene. The germline V gene encodes CDR1 SGHTA and CDR2 FQGNSA. The CDR3 totals 15 residues. Trimming took off 1 base at V and 4 bases at J, with 13 bases between the two ends. CDR3 sequence (DNA): TGTGCCAGCAGCTTAGGAGGTTCTCTGGGCACTGAAGCTTTCTTT. Translation: CASSLGGSLGTEAFF.

About this clone itself: Other DNA sequences within the sample encode an identical CDR3. This chain connects TRBV7-8 to TRBJ1-3; TRBD1 matches at 10 bases. Germline assignment: CDR1 SGHVS and CDR2 FQNEAQ. This CDR3 is 16 amino acids long. V was clipped by 5 bases and J by 2 bases; unmatched bases: 6. CDR3 bases: TGTGCCAGCAGCACTCCGACAGGGGGCACTGGAAACACCATATATTTT. The encoded protein is CASSTPTGGTGNTIYF.

This chain links TRBV18 with TRBJ2-7, with 13 bases lining up with TRBD2. The V gene's germline CDR1 is KGHSH and CDR2 LQKENI. CDR3 length: 15 amino acids. V shed 6 bases, J shed 4 bases, and the junction held 6 bases outside the gene matches. CDR3 sequence: CASSLGTSGIYEQYF. The CDR3 DNA sequence: TGTGCCAGCTCCCTTGGGACTAGCGGGATATACGAGCAGTACTTC.

There are a few counts of this clone. The chain links TRBV14 to TRBJ1-2; D remains ambiguous. The CDR3 covers 15 residues. Germline V gene data show CDR1 as SGHDN and CDR2 as FVKESK. V lost 1 base to trimming and J lost 2 bases, with 11 bases between them. The CDR3 sequence is CASSQVSGWNYGYTF. CDR3 coding DNA: TGTGCCAGCAGCCAAGTGTCAGGCTGGAACTATGGCTACACCTTC.

The rearrangement uses TRBV5-1 and TRBJ2-7; TRBD2 might be the D (5 bases). CDR1 and CDR2 from the germline V gene are SGHRS and YFSETQ. The CDR3 contains 14 residues. Trimming cost V 1 base and J 1 base, with 9 bases left between them. CDR3 DNA sequence: TGCGCCAGCAGCTTGACTAGTCGGTCCTACGAGCAGTACTTC. Amino acid sequence: CASSLTSRSYEQYF.

The chain has TRBV19 and TRBJ2-5; 9 bases match TRBD1. The CDR3 consists of 17 residues. V shed 3 bases and J 2 bases; nucleotides not matched to a gene: 10. In germline, CDR1 is LNHDA, CDR2 SQIVND (reference sequence). The CDR3 protein is CASSIPPGQGGQETQYF. The CDR3 bases are TGTGCCAGTAGTATCCCCCCGGGACAGGGTGGTCAAGAGACCCAGTACTTC. The full variable domain, its missing parts supplied by reference TRBV19 and TRBJ2-5, is DGGITQSPKYLFRKEGQNVTLSCEQNLNHDAMYWYRQDPGQGLRLIYYSQIVNDFQKGDIAEGYSVSREKKESFPLTVTSAQKNPTAFYLCASSIPPGQGGQETQYFGPGTRLLVL.

The chain recombines TRBV6-5 with TRBJ2-7; 8 bases line up with TRBD2. V lost 5 bases and J lost 1; bases outside the gene matches: 7. The CDR3 extends over 15 amino acids. The germline V gene has CDR1 MNHEY and CDR2 SVGAGI. The CDR3 loop reads CASSRSGGNSYEQYF. Here the CDR3 DNA reads TGTGCCAGCAGTCGCAGCGGGGGAAATTCCTACGAGCAGTACTTC.

The gene calls are TRBV3-1 (or the pseudogene TRBV3-2) and TRBJ1-2, with D perhaps matching TRBD1 (6 bases). V lost 0 bases and J lost 7, with 12 bases in between. Germline V lookup: CDR1 LGHDT, CDR2 YNNKEL (reference sequence). The CDR3 sequence is 14 residues long. This chain's CDR3 is CASSQDTGLGGYTF. CDR3 nucleotide sequence: TGTGCCAGCAGCCAAGATACAGGGCTTGGTGGCTACACCTTC.

V and J are TRBV5-1 and TRBJ2-6, with unresolved D. The CDR3 sequence is 14 residues long. V shed 0 bases and J shed 2 bases, with 3 bases lying between them. In germline, CDR1 is SGHRS, CDR2 YFSETQ. The CDR3 here is CASSLDTGANVLTF. CDR3 in DNA: TGCGCCAGCAGCTTGGACACTGGGGCCAACGTCCTGACTTTC. Using reference TRBV5-1 and TRBJ2-6 for the parts outside the CDR3, the full variable domain is KAGVTQTPRYLIKTRGQQVTLSCSPISGHRSVSWYQQTPGQGLQFLFEYFSETQRNKGNFPGRFSGRQFSNSRSEMNVSTLELGDSALYLCASSLDTGANVLTFGAGSRLTVL.

V usage is TRBV30 and J usage is TRBJ1-4; D is possibly TRBD1 (5 bases). Trimming pared 7 bases from V and 5 bases from J, leaving 11 bases between. The CDR3 contains 12 residues. Per germline, CDR1 GTSNPN and CDR2 SVGIG (reference sequence). In DNA form, the CDR3 reads TGTGCCTCGGGACCATCAAATGAAAAACTGTTTTTT. Amino acid sequence: CASGPSNEKLFF.

The chain joins TRBV29-1 to TRBJ1-4; D uncertain. CDR1 and CDR2 from the germline V gene are SQVTM and ANQGSEA. Deletions cut 7 bases from V and 8 bases from J, with 14 bases between. CDR3 size: 12 residues. CDR3 in DNA: TGCAGCGCTCGGAGCGGATCGGAAAAACTGTTTTTT. Amino acids: CSARSGSEKLFF.

The V and J genes are TRBV25-1 and TRBJ1-3, with a possible D match to TRBD1 (5 bases). Germline CDR1 reads MGHDK; CDR2 reads SYGVNS. V was pared by 4 bases and J by 3 bases, with 13 bases between. The CDR3 runs 15 residues. DNA of the CDR3: TGTGCCAGCAGTGTGGGAGGGGCTGGTGGAAACACCATATATTTT. This codes for CASSVGGAGGNTIYF.

This sequence joins TRBV4-3 and TRBJ1-6; D is perhaps TRBD1 (5 bases). Trimming left V 0 bases short and J 9 bases short, with 15 bases between. Germline V lookup: CDR1 LGHNA, CDR2 YSLEER. The CDR3 covers 16 residues. In DNA, the CDR3 is TGCGCCAGCAGCCAAGAATCTCAGGGAGGGCGTTCACCCCTCCACTTT. Its translation is CASSQESQGGRSPLHF.